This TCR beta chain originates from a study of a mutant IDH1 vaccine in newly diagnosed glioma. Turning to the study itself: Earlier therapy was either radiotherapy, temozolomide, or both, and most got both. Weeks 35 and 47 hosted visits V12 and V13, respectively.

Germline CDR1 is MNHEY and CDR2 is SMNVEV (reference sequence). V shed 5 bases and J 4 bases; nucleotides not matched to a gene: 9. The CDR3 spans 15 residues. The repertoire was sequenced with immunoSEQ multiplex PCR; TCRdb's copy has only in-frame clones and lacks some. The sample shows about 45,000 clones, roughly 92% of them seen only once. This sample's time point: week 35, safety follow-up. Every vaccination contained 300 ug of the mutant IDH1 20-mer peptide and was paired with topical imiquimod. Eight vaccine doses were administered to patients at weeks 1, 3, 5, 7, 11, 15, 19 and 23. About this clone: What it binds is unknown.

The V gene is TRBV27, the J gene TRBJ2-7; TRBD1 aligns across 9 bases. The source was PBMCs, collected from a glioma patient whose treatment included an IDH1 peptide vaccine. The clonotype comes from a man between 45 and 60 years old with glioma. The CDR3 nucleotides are TGTGCCAGCAGTAGGACCGGGACAGGGACGTACGAGCAGTACTTC. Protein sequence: CASSRTGTGTYEQYF.